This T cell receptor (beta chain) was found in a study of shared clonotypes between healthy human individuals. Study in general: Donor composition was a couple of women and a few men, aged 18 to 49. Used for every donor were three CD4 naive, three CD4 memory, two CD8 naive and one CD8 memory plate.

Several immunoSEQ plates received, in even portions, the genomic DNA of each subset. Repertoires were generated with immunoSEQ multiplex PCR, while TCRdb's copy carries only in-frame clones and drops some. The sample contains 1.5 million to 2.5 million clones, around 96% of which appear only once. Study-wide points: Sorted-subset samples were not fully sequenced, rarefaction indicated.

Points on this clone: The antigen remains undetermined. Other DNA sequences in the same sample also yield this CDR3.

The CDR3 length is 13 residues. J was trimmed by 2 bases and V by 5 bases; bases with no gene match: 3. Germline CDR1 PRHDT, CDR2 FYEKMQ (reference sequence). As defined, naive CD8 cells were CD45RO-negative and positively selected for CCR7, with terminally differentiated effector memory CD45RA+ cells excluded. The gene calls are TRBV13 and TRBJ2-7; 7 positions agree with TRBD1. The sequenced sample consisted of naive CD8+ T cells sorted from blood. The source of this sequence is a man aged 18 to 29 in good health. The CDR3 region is CASSQDRAYEQYF. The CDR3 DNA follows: TGTGCCAGCAGCCAAGACAGGGCCTACGAGCAGTACTTC. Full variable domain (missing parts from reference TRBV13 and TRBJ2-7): AAGVIQSPRHLIKEKRETATLKCYPIPRHDTVYWYQQGPGQDPQFLISFYEKMQSDKGSIPDRFSAQQFSDYHSELNMSSLELGDSALYFCASSQDRAYEQYFGPGTRLTVT.